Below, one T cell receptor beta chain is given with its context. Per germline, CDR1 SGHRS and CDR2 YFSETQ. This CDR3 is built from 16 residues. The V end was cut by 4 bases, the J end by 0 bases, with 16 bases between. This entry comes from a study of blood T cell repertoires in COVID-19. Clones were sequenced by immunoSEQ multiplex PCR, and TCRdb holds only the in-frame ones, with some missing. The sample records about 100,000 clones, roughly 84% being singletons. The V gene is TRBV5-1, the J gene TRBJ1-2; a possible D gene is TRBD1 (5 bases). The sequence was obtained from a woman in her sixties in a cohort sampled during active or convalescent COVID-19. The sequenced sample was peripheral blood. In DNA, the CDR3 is TGCGCCAGCAGCCCCGGTGGGGGGTTATCTAACTATGGCTACACCTTC. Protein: CASSPGGGLSNYGYTF.